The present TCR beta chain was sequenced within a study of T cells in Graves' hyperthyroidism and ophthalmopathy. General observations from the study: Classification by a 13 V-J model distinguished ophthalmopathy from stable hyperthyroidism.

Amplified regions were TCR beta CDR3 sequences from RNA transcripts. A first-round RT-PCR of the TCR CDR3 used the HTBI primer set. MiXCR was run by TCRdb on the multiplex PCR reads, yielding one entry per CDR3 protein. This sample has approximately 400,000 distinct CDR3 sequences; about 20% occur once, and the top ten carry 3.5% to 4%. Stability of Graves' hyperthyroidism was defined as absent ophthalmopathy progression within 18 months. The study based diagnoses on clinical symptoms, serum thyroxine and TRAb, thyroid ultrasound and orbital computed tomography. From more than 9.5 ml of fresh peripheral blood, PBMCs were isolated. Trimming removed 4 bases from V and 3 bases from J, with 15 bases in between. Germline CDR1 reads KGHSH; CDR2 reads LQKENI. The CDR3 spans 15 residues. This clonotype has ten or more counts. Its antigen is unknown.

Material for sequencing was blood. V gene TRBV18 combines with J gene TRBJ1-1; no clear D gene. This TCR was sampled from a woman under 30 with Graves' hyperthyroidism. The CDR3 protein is CASSQSPLRDTEAFF. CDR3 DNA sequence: TGTGCCAGCTCACAAAGTCCCCTTAGGGACACTGAAGCTTTCTTT.